This passage covers 8 T cell receptor beta chains from one sample sequenced in a study of radiotherapy plus CTLA-4 blockade in lung cancer. Repertoires were generated with immunoSEQ multiplex PCR, while TCRdb's copy carries only in-frame clones and drops some. There are about 49,000 clones in the sample; 60% to 80% occur only once, and around 10% lies in the top ten. The starting material was peripheral blood, obtained from a patient treated with radiotherapy plus ipilimumab. The receptor set was obtained from a human donor with non-small cell lung cancer who had stable disease on radiotherapy plus ipilimumab.

This clone was counted ten times or more. The V call is TRBV4-3, the J call TRBJ2-7; 9 positions agree with TRBD1. Losses at the gene ends were 6 bases for V and 6 bases for J; bases not matched to a gene: 9. Germline CDR1 LGHNA, CDR2 YSLEER. This CDR3 contains 14 residues. The CDR3 coding sequence is TGCGCCAGCAGTCGGACAGGGGAGTTCGGCGAGCAGTACTTC. Encoded protein: CASSRTGEFGEQYF.

The rearrangement links TRBV29-1 to TRBJ1-2; no firm D call. Trimming stripped 4 bases from V and 5 bases from J, with 8 bases between. This CDR3 spans 11 amino acids. Germline V gene data show CDR1 as SQVTM and CDR2 as ANQGSEA. The chain's CDR3 is CSVGEDYGYTF. For the CDR3, the DNA is TGCAGCGTTGGAGAGGATTATGGCTACACCTTC.

The chain links TRBV6-5 to TRBJ1-1, with 8 bases lining up with TRBD1. V lost 9 bases to trimming and J lost 0 bases; unmatched junction nucleotides: 6. CDR1 MNHEY and CDR2 SVGAGI come from the germline V gene. This CDR3 comprises 14 residues. Here the CDR3 DNA reads TGTGCCAGTCGGACAGGGCCTCTGAACACTGAAGCTTTCTTT. Its translation is CASRTGPLNTEAFF.

This rearrangement joins TRBV27 to TRBJ2-7, with 7 bases fitting TRBD1. Germline-derived CDR1 and CDR2 are MNHEY and SMNVEV (reference sequence). With 4 bases clipped from V and 3 bases from J, the junction kept 6 bases outside the gene matches. The CDR3 loop spans 14 amino acids. The DNA for the CDR3 is TGTGCCAGCAGTTACAGGACAGGTAGCTACGAGCAGTACGTC. The encoded protein is CASSYRTGSYEQYV.

The rearrangement links TRBV18 to TRBJ1-5, with 7 nucleotides matching TRBD1. Germline CDR1 KGHSH, CDR2 LQKENI. This CDR3 is built from 13 residues. V was clipped by 4 bases and J by 5 bases; unmatched bases: 2. The CDR3 region is CASSLDRDQPQHF. CDR3 bases: TGTGCCAGCTCACTAGACAGGGATCAGCCCCAGCATTTT. Filled out from reference TRBV18 and TRBJ1-5, the complete variable domain reads NAGVMQNPRHLVRRRGQEARLRCSPMKGHSHVYWYRQLPEEGLKFMVYLQKENIIDESGMPKERFSAEFPKEGPSILRIQQVVRGDSAAYFCASSLDRDQPQHFGDGTRLSIL.

The chain carries TRBV7-2 and TRBJ1-2; D may be TRBD1 (5 bases). Trimming took 4 bases from V and 3 from J, leaving 12 bases between them. This CDR3 is 14 amino acids long. From germline, CDR1 is SGHTA and CDR2 FQGNSA. The CDR3 coding sequence is TGTGCCAGCAGCTCCAATTCAGGGTACTATGGCTACACCTTC. Its protein product is CASSSNSGYYGYTF.

CDR3 coding DNA: TGTGCCTGGAGCGCGGCTACGGGGGGGACTGAAGCTTTCTTT. Translated: CAWSAATGGTEAFF. This chain joins TRBV30 and TRBJ1-1, with D tentatively TRBD1 (5 bases). Germline assignment: CDR1 GTSNPN and CDR2 SVGIG (reference sequence). CDR3 length: 14 residues. Between the trimmed V and J ends, which lost 3 bases and 5 bases, there was a span of 16 bases.

The rearrangement uses TRBV6-4 and TRBJ2-1; 11 nucleotides align to TRBD2. This CDR3 spans 15 amino acids. Looked up from germline, CDR1 is MRHNA and CDR2 is SNTAGT. V gave up 6 bases and J gave up 6 bases; unmatched junction bases: 7. CDR3 amino acids: CASSAGTSGSNEQFF. CDR3 nucleotide sequence: TGTGCCAGCAGCGCCGGGACTAGCGGATCCAATGAGCAGTTCTTC.